The sequence of this TCR beta chain was determined in a study of T cells in Graves' hyperthyroidism and ophthalmopathy. Turning to the study itself: Upon initial diagnosis and before any treatment, peripheral blood was collected.

This clonotype was seen repeatedly, ten times or more. The antigen remains unidentified. Germline CDR1 is MDHEN and CDR2 is SYDVKM. The CDR3 covers 17 residues. Between the trimmed V and J ends, which lost 2 bases and 2 bases, there was a span of 16 bases. Amplification of TCR beta CDR3 regions was performed using RNA transcripts as template. The HTBI primer set was used in a first-round RT-PCR of the TCR CDR3. TCRdb reprocessed the multiplex PCR reads via MiXCR and lists one record per CDR3 protein. The sample yields a few hundred thousand distinct CDR3 sequences, less than 20% seen once. The study's findings and limits: Among thyroid clonotypes expanded above 0.001, most also appeared in blood.

For the diagnoses, clinical symptoms, serum thyroxine and TRAb, thyroid ultrasound and orbital computed tomography were used. PBMCs were collected from a 10 ml volume of fresh peripheral blood. Sequencing input: blood. This clonotype was sampled from a man younger than 35 with Graves' ophthalmopathy. The chain recombines TRBV28 with TRBJ1-5, with a possible D match to TRBD1 (6 bases). Written as DNA, the CDR3 is TGTGCCAGCAGTTTACTTTCGGGGAACAGGGGCAATCAGCCCCAGCATTTT. Encoded protein: CASSLLSGNRGNQPQHF.